These 11 T cell receptor beta chains were sequenced from one sample in a study of beta chain features in type 1 diabetes (dated by TCRdb to the late 2010s). The library was produced with the immunoSEQ multiplex PCR assay. The entire isolated RNA was reverse transcribed using the High Capacity cDNA Reverse Transcription Kit, and thus expressed TCRB transcripts were sequenced. As stored in TCRdb, this immuneACCESS dataset retains in-frame rearrangements with V and J assigned. A fraction of the clones does not appear; measured against another copy, unresolved V genes explain less than half of the discrepancy, and the remainder lacks a known reason. This sample has about 700,000 clones in its table, and roughly an eighth of those were observed once. The leading ten clones occupy approximately 0.022% of the sample. The study at large found these results: A moderate but significant shortening of TCRB CDR3 length was observed in type 1 diabetes patients in all four CD4+ subsets.

Antigen specificity for these receptors is unknown. Sequenced sample: naive CD4+ T cells from blood. Read against the paper, the sample's cell subset or site label means: true naive CD4+ T cells. These receptor sequences come from a man aged 18 to 30 with type 1 diabetes.

J is TRBJ1-2 and V is TRBV30, with TRBD1 as a possible D gene (5 bases). V was trimmed by 3 bases and J by 4 bases, leaving 12 bases between them. Per the germline V gene, CDR1 is GTSNPN and CDR2 is SVGIG (reference sequence). The CDR3 is 13 amino acids. CDR3 DNA: TGTGCCTGGAGCGCCGGGACTATCTATGGCTACACCTTC. It yields the protein CAWSAGTIYGYTF.

The rearrangement joins TRBV7-9 to TRBJ2-1; possibly TRBD2 for D (6 bases). The ends were cut back, 4 bases at V and 1 base at J, with 14 bases in the middle. This CDR3 has 16 residues. The germline gives CDR1 SEHNR, CDR2 FQNEAQ (reference sequence). Written as DNA, the CDR3 is TGTGCCAGCAGCTCCGGGGGACCCTTATCCTACAATGAGCAGTTCTTC. Protein: CASSSGGPLSYNEQFF.

With regard to this clone: Other DNA sequences in this sample translate to the same CDR3. The chain combines TRBV30 with TRBJ1-2, with D unclear. V lost 1 base to trimming and J lost 2 bases, with 8 bases between them. The CDR3 totals 13 residues. Germline V lookup: CDR1 GTSNPN, CDR2 SVGIG (reference sequence). The CDR3 nucleotides are TGTGCCTGGAGTGAGGGAGGGAACTATGGCTACACCTTC. Protein sequence: CAWSEGGNYGYTF.

The V and J genes are TRBV30 and TRBJ1-2; D call uncertain. Germline CDR1 reads GTSNPN; CDR2 reads SVGIG (reference sequence). The CDR3 runs to 14 residues. V was cut by 1 base and J by 4 bases, with 13 bases left in between. CDR3: CAWSGMGEIYGYTF. DNA of the CDR3: TGTGCCTGGAGTGGAATGGGCGAGATCTATGGCTACACCTTC.

This clone has only a few counts. The chain couples TRBV6-6 to TRBJ1-2; D is possibly TRBD1 (5 bases). V lost 2 bases and J lost 5, with 9 bases in between. CDR1 is MNHNY and CDR2 is SVGAGI in the germline V gene (reference sequence). CDR3 length equals 13 residues. In nucleotides, the CDR3 is TGTGCCAGCAGTTACGACAGTTTATATGGCTACACCTTC. This translates into CASSYDSLYGYTF.

The rearrangement joins TRBV14 to TRBJ2-3; D unclear. Per the germline V gene, CDR1 is SGHDN and CDR2 is FVKESK. There are 14 residues in the CDR3. V dropped 4 bases and J dropped 2 bases, with 10 bases sitting between them. CDR3 in amino acids: CASSLRWATDTQYF. CDR3 bases: TGTGCCAGCAGCCTGCGCTGGGCCACAGATACGCAGTATTTT.

This clone was found a few times. This sequence joins TRBV6-1 and TRBJ2-7; the D is unclear. Germline assignment: CDR1 MNHNS and CDR2 SASEGT. CDR3 length: 12 amino acids. V shed 8 bases and J shed 0 bases, with 8 bases lying between them. The CDR3: CASERDSYEQYF. The CDR3 coding sequence is TGTGCCAGCGAAAGGGACTCCTACGAGCAGTACTTC.

V is TRBV7-9 and J is TRBJ1-5, with TRBD1 as a possible D gene (5 bases). Trimming stripped 5 bases from V and 15 bases from J, with 20 bases between. The CDR3 is 13 residues long. CDR1 is SEHNR, CDR2 FQNEAQ, per germline (reference sequence). CDR3 sequence: CASSPGTPSGSHF. For the CDR3, the DNA is TGTGCCAGCAGCCCTGGGACCCCGAGCGGCTCGCATTTT.

V gene TRBV11-3 combines with J gene TRBJ2-7, with TRBD2 identical over 13 bases. V lost 5 bases, J lost 5 bases, and 12 bases stayed unmatched. CDR3 length: 17 amino acids. From germline, CDR1 is SGHNT and CDR2 YENEEA. The CDR3 DNA follows: TGTGCCAGCAGCCTCACTAGCGGGGGGGCTGGGATCCACGAGCAGTACTTC. Amino acid sequence: CASSLTSGGAGIHEQYF.

This clone was picked up a small number of times. This CDR3 is CASSQGGNGYTF. The DNA for the CDR3 is TGTGCCAGCAGCCAAGGAGGGAATGGCTACACCTTC. V is TRBV14 and J is TRBJ1-2, with D uncertain. The CDR3 sequence is 12 residues long. In germline, CDR1 is SGHDN, CDR2 FVKESK. V lost 1 base, J lost 6 bases, and 6 bases lay in between.

There are a few counts of this clone. V usage is TRBV5-4 and J usage is TRBJ2-5; D not resolved. Trimming removed 4 bases at V and 2 bases at J, with 12 bases between. The CDR3 totals 14 residues. Germline values: CDR1 SGHNT, CDR2 YYREEE (reference sequence). CDR3 bases: TGTGCCAGCAGCGGACCGGGTTCTCAAGAGACCCAGTACTTC. Amino acids: CASSGPGSQETQYF.